These T cell receptor beta chains were read from a single sample in a study of cytomegalovirus exposure and HLA in healthy donors. Sequencing used immunoSEQ multiplex PCR; TCRdb keeps in-frame clones, though not all of them. The sample table sets out fewer than 100,000 clones. The specimen sequenced was PBMCs. These receptors were taken from a man aged 50 to 59 in good health and CMV-seronegative. CDR3s include the opening cysteine and the closing phenylalanine or tryptophan. A D gene is named only where the DNA matches it firmly.

d_call	v_call	j_call	cdr3_aa	cdr3_nt
.	TRBV9	TRBJ1-2	CVSSLPDSYGYTF	TGTGTCAGCAGCCTTCCCGACAGTTATGGCTACACCTTC
.	TRBV5-5	TRBJ1-1	CASSLYRAEAFF	TGTGCCAGCAGCTTGTACCGGGCTGAAGCTTTCTTT
.	TRBV7-9	TRBJ2-5	CASSLRPGMGETQYF	TGTGCCAGCAGCTTACGTCCGGGGATGGGCGAGACCCAGTACTTC
TRBD2	TRBV19	TRBJ2-5	CASNPGLAGETQYF	TGTGCCAGCAACCCGGGACTAGCAGGGGAGACCCAGTACTTC
.	TRBV6-6	TRBJ2-7	CASSPTGVYEQYF	TGTGCCAGCAGCCCAACCGGAGTCTACGAGCAGTACTTC
.	TRBV7-9	TRBJ2-1	CASRGTYNEQFF	TGTGCCAGCCGCGGCACCTACAATGAGCAGTTCTTC
.	TRBV6-6	TRBJ2-3	CASRSEGGSDTQYF	TGTGCCAGCAGGTCGGAGGGTGGGTCAGATACGCAGTATTTT
.	TRBV5-6	TRBJ2-3	CASSRTESYTDTQYF	TGTGCCAGCAGCCGGACAGAGTCCTACACAGATACGCAGTATTTT
TRBD1	TRBV13	TRBJ1-1	CASRWGDRDSEAFF	TGTGCCAGCAGATGGGGGGACAGGGACTCTGAAGCTTTCTTT
TRBD1	TRBV7-2	TRBJ2-7	CASSIQPGQGVEQYF	TGTGCCAGCAGCATCCAACCGGGACAGGGGGTCGAGCAGTACTTC
.	TRBV7-9	TRBJ2-5	CASSLGRDFEETQYF	TGTGCCAGCAGCTTAGGTCGGGATTTTGAAGAGACCCAGTACTTC
.	TRBV30	TRBJ1-5	CAWSGGIHSNQPQHF	TGTGCCTGGAGTGGCGGGATACATAGCAATCAGCCCCAGCATTTT
TRBD2	TRBV6-5	TRBJ2-1	CASSYSGTRSDEQFF	TGTGCCAGCAGTTACTCCGGGACTAGGTCGGATGAGCAGTTCTTC
.	TRBV6-5	TRBJ2-1	CASTSRVIRDNEQFF	TGTGCCAGCACTAGCCGGGTCATTCGGGACAATGAGCAGTTCTTC
TRBD1	TRBV10-2	TRBJ1-2	CASRPGGVYGYTF	TGCGCCAGCAGACCAGGGGGCGTCTATGGCTACACCTTC
.	TRBV28	TRBJ2-1	CASSFRTAYNEQFF	TGTGCCAGCAGTTTCCGGACAGCCTACAATGAGCAGTTCTTC
.	TRBV21-1	TRBJ1-5	CASSKGRTGRNQPQHF	TGTGCCAGCAGCAAAGGTAGGACAGGGCGGAATCAGCCCCAGCATTTT
.	TRBV9	TRBJ1-4	CASSASRGGNEKLFF	TGTGCCAGCAGCGCCTCCAGGGGTGGAAATGAAAAACTGTTTTTT
.	TRBV7-2	TRBJ2-7	CASSLDSHREQYF	TGTGCCAGCAGCTTAGATAGCCACCGGGAGCAGTACTTC
.	TRBV7-8	TRBJ2-1	CASSLSPTPISYNEQFF	TGTGCCAGCAGCTTAAGCCCAACCCCCATCTCCTACAATGAGCAGTTCTTC
.	TRBV7-9	TRBJ1-4	CASSQVSTNEKLFF	TGTGCCAGCAGTCAGGTATCAACTAATGAAAAACTGTTTTTT
TRBD1	TRBV6-1	TRBJ2-3	CASSVGTAADTQYF	TGTGCCAGCAGTGTTGGGACAGCGGCAGATACGCAGTATTTT
.	TRBV18	TRBJ1-6	CASSPDSAVNSPLHF	TGTGCCAGCTCACCCGACTCAGCGGTAAATTCACCCCTCCACTTT
.	TRBV10-3	TRBJ1-5	CAISEELNQPQHF	TGTGCCATCAGTGAAGAGCTTAATCAGCCCCAGCATTTT
.	TRBV7-9	TRBJ2-3	CASSLAIEDTQYF	TGTGCCAGCAGCTTAGCGATAGAAGATACGCAGTATTTT
.	TRBV6-5	TRBJ1-2	CASRLDSSYGYTF	TGTGCCAGCAGATTGGACAGTTCGTATGGCTACACCTTC
TRBD1	TRBV5-5	TRBJ2-7	CASSFTGGSYEQYF	TGTGCCAGCAGCTTCACAGGGGGTTCTTACGAGCAGTACTTC
TRBD2	TRBV7-9	TRBJ2-1	CASSLAAGVDEQFF	TGTGCCAGCAGCTTAGCCGCGGGGGTTGATGAGCAGTTCTTC
TRBD1	TRBV7-9	TRBJ1-2	CASSPSGGWYGYTF	TGTGCCAGCAGCCCGTCAGGGGGCTGGTATGGCTACACCTTC